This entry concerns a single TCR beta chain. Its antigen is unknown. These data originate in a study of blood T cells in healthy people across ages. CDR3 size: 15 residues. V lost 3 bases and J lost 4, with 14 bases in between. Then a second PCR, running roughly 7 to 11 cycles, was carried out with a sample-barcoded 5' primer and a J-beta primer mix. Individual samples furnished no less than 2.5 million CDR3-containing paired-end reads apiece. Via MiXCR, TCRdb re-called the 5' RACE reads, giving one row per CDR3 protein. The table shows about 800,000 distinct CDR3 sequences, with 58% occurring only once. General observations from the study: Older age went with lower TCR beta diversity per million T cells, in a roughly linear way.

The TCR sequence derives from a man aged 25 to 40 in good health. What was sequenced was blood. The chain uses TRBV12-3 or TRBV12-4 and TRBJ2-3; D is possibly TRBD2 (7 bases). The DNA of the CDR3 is TGTGCCAGCAGTTTGCTTAGGGGGGGCGCAGATACGCAGTATTTT. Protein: CASSLLRGGADTQYF.